The rows below give T cell receptor beta chains drawn from one sample of a study of blood T cell repertoires in COVID-19. Profiled with immunoSEQ multiplex PCR; TCRdb holds only in-frame clones, not every one. The repertoire has approximately 280,000 clones, around 80% of them found once; the top ten carry 5%. Specimen: PBMCs or T cells enriched from blood (not recorded which). These receptor sequences come from a man aged 35 to 55 who had been exposed to COVID-19. Each CDR3 is given with its conserved first and last residue. D genes are given only for firm matches. Rows may omit the clone size; those that give it use once, few, many or a size class.

j_call clone_size v_call d_call cdr3_aa cdr3_nt
TRBJ2-1 once TRBV6-1 NA CASRELQGSVSYNEQFF TGTGCCAGCAGAGAATTACAGGGTTCTGTGTCCTACAATGAGCAGTTCTTC
TRBJ1-2 NA TRBV6-5 NA CASKESNYGYTF TGTGCCAGCAAAGAGAGTAACTATGGCTACACCTTC
TRBJ2-7 NA TRBV5-1 NA CASSYRDPSSYEQYF TGCGCCAGCAGCTATCGGGATCCGAGCTCCTACGAGCAGTACTTC
TRBJ2-5 NA TRBV12-3/TRBV12-4 NA CASTGGETQYF TGTGCCAGCACCGGGGGAGAGACCCAGTACTTC
TRBJ1-1 once TRBV4-2 TRBD1 CASSPGGTANSNTEAFF TGTGCCAGCAGCCCGGGCGGGACAGCCAATTCTAACACTGAAGCTTTCTTT
TRBJ1-6 few TRBV4-1 NA CASSQDSGGSYNSPLHF TGCGCCAGCAGCCAAGATTCGGGGGGTTCCTATAATTCACCCCTCCACTTT
TRBJ1-1 NA TRBV5-1 TRBD1 CASSPDRGSITEAFF TGCGCCAGCAGCCCCGACAGGGGGAGCATCACTGAAGCTTTCTTT
TRBJ2-1 NA TRBV7-3 TRBD2 CASSPGGWDNEQFF TGTGCCAGCTCCCCGGGGGGTTGGGACAATGAGCAGTTCTTC
TRBJ2-5 NA TRBV5-5 TRBD1 CASSGVGQLPPTQYF TGTGCCAGCAGCGGAGTGGGACAGCTCCCTCCGACCCAGTACTTC
TRBJ1-2 NA TRBV12-3/TRBV12-4 NA CASSVGLRGYTF TGTGCCAGCAGTGTCGGTCTCAGGGGCTACACCTTC
TRBJ2-1 NA TRBV24-1 TRBD2 CATSGGGKSGNDEQFF TGTGCCACCAGTGGAGGAGGGAAAAGCGGGAACGATGAGCAGTTCTTC
TRBJ2-7 NA TRBV19 TRBD2 CASRLAGGGEQYF TGTGCCAGTAGACTAGCGGGAGGAGGTGAGCAGTACTTC
TRBJ1-1 NA TRBV18 NA CASSLADTEAFF TGTGCCAGCTCACTGGCGGACACTGAAGCTTTCTTT
TRBJ2-7 NA TRBV12-3/TRBV12-4 NA CASSFSYEQYF TGTGCCAGCAGTTTTAGTTACGAGCAGTACTTC
TRBJ1-3 NA TRBV5-1 NA CASSGDSATIYF TGCGCCAGCAGCGGCGACAGTGCCACCATATATTTT